This is a list of T cell receptor beta chains from one sample in a study of T cell responses to AZD1222 COVID-19 vaccine. The assay was immunoSEQ multiplex PCR, and TCRdb's table has in-frame clones only and misses some. The table shows 150,000 or so clones, with 90% occurring only once. This specimen consisted of peripheral blood, obtained on day 0 of AZD1222 vaccination. The receptor set was obtained from an adult in good health. Both conserved end residues are part of each CDR3. The order of the fields is J gene, V gene, D gene, CDR3 length, clone size, CDR3 DNA, CDR3 protein. The D gene is left open where the match is weak. Not all rows give a size; the values are once, few, many and, for expanded clones, a class.

TRBJ2-1	TRBV7-3	NA	13	once	TGTGCCAGCAGCTTACGGAGGGAGAATGAGCAGTTCTTC	CASSLRRENEQFF
TRBJ2-2	TRBV19	NA	14	NA	TGTGCCATTAGGGAGGCAGGGCGAACCGGGGAGCTGTTTTTT	CAIREAGRTGELFF
TRBJ1-3	TRBV2	NA	13	NA	TGTGCCAGCAGGCGGGATGTCCGAAACACCATATATTTT	CASRRDVRNTIYF
TRBJ2-7	TRBV10-2	TRBD2	16	NA	TGCGCCAGCAGTGAGTTTCAGCGGGGGGGCCTGGACGAGCAGTACTTC	CASSEFQRGGLDEQYF
TRBJ2-5	TRBV11-2	TRBD1	15	NA	TGTGCCAGCAGCCCCGGACAGGGGGCCTGGGAGACCCAGTACTTC	CASSPGQGAWETQYF
TRBJ2-5	TRBV7-9	TRBD2	14	once	TGTGCCAGCAGCTTAGCCGGACTAGATGAGACCCAGTACTTC	CASSLAGLDETQYF
TRBJ1-2	TRBV19	TRBD1	13	NA	TGTGCCAGTACCCCGGGACAGGGGGACGGCTACACCTTC	CASTPGQGDGYTF
TRBJ2-7	TRBV25-1	NA	13	NA	TGTGCCAGCAGACCAAGCGGCCCCTACGAGCAGTACTTC	CASRPSGPYEQYF
TRBJ2-1	TRBV7-9	TRBD2	16	NA	TGTGCCAGCAGCTTAGCCGGTAGCGGGGGGTCCAATGAGCAGTTCTTC	CASSLAGSGGSNEQFF
TRBJ2-1	TRBV30	NA	12	NA	TGTGCCTGGGACCGGGACCGCCGGGAGCAGTTCTTC	CAWDRDRREQFF
TRBJ1-5	TRBV7-3	TRBD1	16	NA	TGTGCCAGCAGCTTGACAGGGGTGGGTAGCAATCAGCCCCAGCATTTT	CASSLTGVGSNQPQHF
TRBJ1-1	TRBV28	TRBD1	13	NA	TGTGCCAGCAGTTTGGGACAGGGCACTGAAGCTTTCTTT	CASSLGQGTEAFF
TRBJ2-6	TRBV5-8	NA	17	NA	TGTGCCAGCAGCTTACTCCTTGGGGGGTCTGGGGCCAACGTCCTGACTTTC	CASSLLLGGSGANVLTF
TRBJ1-3	TRBV6-5	NA	15	NA	TGTGCCAGCAGCCGTATCCGGAGCTCTGGAAACACCATATATTTT	CASSRIRSSGNTIYF
TRBJ1-2	TRBV6-1	NA	16	NA	TGTGCCAGCAGTGGATCCAAGGGTTGGGGAAGTTATGGCTACACCTTC	CASSGSKGWGSYGYTF
TRBJ2-7	TRBV28	TRBD2	17	NA	TGTGCCAGCACCAAAACCGAAGCAGCGGGGGGTGCCTACGAGCAGTACTTC	CASTKTEAAGGAYEQYF
TRBJ2-4	TRBV7-2	NA	18	once	TGTGCCAGCAGCTTAGGAGCAATGGGCCGCCTAGCCAAAAACATTCAGTACTTC	CASSLGAMGRLAKNIQYF
TRBJ2-2	TRBV2	TRBD2	15	NA	TGTGCCAGCAGTGAGGTAGCGGGCAACACCGGGGAGCTGTTTTTT	CASSEVAGNTGELFF
TRBJ2-6	TRBV28	TRBD1	16	once	TGTGCCAGTTTCGGGACAGGGGCCTCTGGGGCCAACGTCCTGACTTTC	CASFGTGASGANVLTF
TRBJ1-3	TRBV7-8	TRBD1	14	NA	TGTGCCAGCAGCTTAGTGACAGGGGGAAACACCATATATTTT	CASSLVTGGNTIYF
TRBJ1-1	TRBV7-9	TRBD1	15	NA	TGTGCCAGCAGCTTACTAGGGGGCGGAAACACTGAAGCTTTCTTT	CASSLLGGGNTEAFF
TRBJ1-1	TRBV7-9	NA	15	NA	TGTGCCAGCAGCTCCGCCCCAGGGCAGGACACTGAAGCTTTCTTT	CASSSAPGQDTEAFF
TRBJ1-1	TRBV11-3	NA	13	NA	TGTGCCAGCAGCTTGGCAATGAACACTGAAGCTTTCTTT	CASSLAMNTEAFF
TRBJ2-2	TRBV9	NA	16	NA	TGTGCCAGCAGCCCTAGAGGAACAGGGCTGGTCGGGGAGCTGTTTTTT	CASSPRGTGLVGELFF
TRBJ1-4	TRBV11-2	NA	17	NA	TGTGCCAGCAGCTTAGATAGGGGGGGGCCGCTCAATGAAAAACTGTTTTTT	CASSLDRGGPLNEKLFF
TRBJ1-5	TRBV5-1	NA	13	NA	TGCGCCAGCAGCCCCGGTGGCAATCAGCCCCAGCATTTT	CASSPGGNQPQHF
TRBJ2-3	TRBV3-1/TRBV3-2	TRBD2	15	NA	TGTGCCAGCACAAAGCGGGGGACCCGCACAGATACGCAGTATTTT	CASTKRGTRTDTQYF
TRBJ2-3	TRBV5-1	NA	15	NA	TGCGCCAGCAGCTCGAGCGGGCCCGATACTGGTACGCAGTATTTT	CASSSSGPDTGTQYF
TRBJ2-2	TRBV19	NA	13	NA	TGTGCCAGTATGGGCCAATTCACCGGGGAGCTGTTTTTT	CASMGQFTGELFF
TRBJ2-2	TRBV18	TRBD1	16	NA	TGTGCCAGCTCGTCCGGGACAGGGGGCCCAAACGGGGAGCTGTTTTTT	CASSSGTGGPNGELFF
TRBJ1-2	TRBV27	NA	15	NA	TGTGCCAGCAGTTTATCAGGGCTCCGGAACTATGGCTACACCTTC	CASSLSGLRNYGYTF
TRBJ2-7	TRBV29-1	TRBD1	13	NA	TGCAGCGTTGATCTGGGACAGGGCTACGAGCAGTACTTC	CSVDLGQGYEQYF
TRBJ1-2	TRBV10-3	NA	16	NA	TGTGCCATCAGTGACCAAACAGGGAGGGGGAACTATGGCTACACCTTC	CAISDQTGRGNYGYTF
TRBJ2-2	TRBV14	TRBD2	21	NA	TGTGCCAGCAGCCAAGCTTTTAGAGCGGGGGCCGGATTCTTTAATACCGGGGAGCTGTTTTTT	CASSQAFRAGAGFFNTGELFF
TRBJ1-2	TRBV24-1	NA	12	NA	TGTGCCACCAGTGATTCCCGTAAGGGCTACACCTTC	CATSDSRKGYTF